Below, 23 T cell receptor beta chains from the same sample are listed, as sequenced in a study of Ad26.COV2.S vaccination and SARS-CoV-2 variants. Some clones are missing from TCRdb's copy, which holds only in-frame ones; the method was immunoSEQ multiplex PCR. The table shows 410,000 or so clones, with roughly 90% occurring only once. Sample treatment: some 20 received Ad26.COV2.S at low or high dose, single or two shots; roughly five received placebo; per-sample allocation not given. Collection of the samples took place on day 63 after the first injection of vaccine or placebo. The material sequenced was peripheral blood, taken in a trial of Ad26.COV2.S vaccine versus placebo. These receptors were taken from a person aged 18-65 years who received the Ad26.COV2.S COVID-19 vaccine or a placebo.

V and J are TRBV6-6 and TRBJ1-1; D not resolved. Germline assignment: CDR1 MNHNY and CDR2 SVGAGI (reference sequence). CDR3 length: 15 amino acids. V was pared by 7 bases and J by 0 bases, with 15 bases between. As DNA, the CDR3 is TGTGCCAGCATCTCAGCAGGCCATGTGAACACTGAAGCTTTCTTT. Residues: CASISAGHVNTEAFF.

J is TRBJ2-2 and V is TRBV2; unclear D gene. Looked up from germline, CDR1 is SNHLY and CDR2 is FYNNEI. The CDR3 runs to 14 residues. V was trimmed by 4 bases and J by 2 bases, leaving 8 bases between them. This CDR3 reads CASSGNFNTGELFF. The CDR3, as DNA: TGTGCCAGCAGTGGAAACTTTAACACCGGGGAGCTGTTTTTT.

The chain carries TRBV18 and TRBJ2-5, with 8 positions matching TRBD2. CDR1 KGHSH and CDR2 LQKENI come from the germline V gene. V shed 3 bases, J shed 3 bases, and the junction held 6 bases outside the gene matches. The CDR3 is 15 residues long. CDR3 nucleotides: TGTGCCAGCTCACCCACTAGCGGAAAAAAAGAGACCCAGTACTTC. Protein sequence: CASSPTSGKKETQYF.

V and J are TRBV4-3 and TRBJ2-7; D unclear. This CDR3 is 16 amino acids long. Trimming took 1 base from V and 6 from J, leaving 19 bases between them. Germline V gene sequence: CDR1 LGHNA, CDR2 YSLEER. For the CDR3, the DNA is TGCGCCAGCAGCCAAGTAGTTGGAAGATTTCCCTCCGAGCAGTACTTC. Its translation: CASSQVVGRFPSEQYF.

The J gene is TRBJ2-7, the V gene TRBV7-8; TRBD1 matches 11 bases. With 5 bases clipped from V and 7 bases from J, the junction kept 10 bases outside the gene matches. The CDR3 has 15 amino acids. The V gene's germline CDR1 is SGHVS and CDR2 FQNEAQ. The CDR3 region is CASSGGTGGSWEQYF. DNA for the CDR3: TGTGCCAGCAGCGGAGGGACAGGGGGGTCTTGGGAGCAGTACTTC.

The CDR3 is CASSLRGQDLEMNTEAFF. CDR3 nucleotide sequence: TGTGCCAGCAGTTTACGAGGACAGGACCTGGAAATGAACACTGAAGCTTTCTTT. The chain recombines TRBV27 with TRBJ1-1; 7 positions agree with TRBD1. The CDR3 spans 18 residues. V trimming: 2 bases; J trimming: 0 bases; junction bases outside the gene matches: 12. Germline lookup yields CDR1 MNHEY and CDR2 SMNVEV (reference sequence).

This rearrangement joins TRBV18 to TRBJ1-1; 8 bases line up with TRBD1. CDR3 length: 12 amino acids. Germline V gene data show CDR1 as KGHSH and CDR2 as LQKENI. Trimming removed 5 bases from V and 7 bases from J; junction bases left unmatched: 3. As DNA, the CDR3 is TGTGCCAGCTCATCTGGACAGGGTGAAGCTTTCTTT. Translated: CASSSGQGEAFF. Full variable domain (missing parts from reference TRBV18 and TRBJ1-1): NAGVMQNPRHLVRRRGQEARLRCSPMKGHSHVYWYRQLPEEGLKFMVYLQKENIIDESGMPKERFSAEFPKEGPSILRIQQVVRGDSAAYFCASSSGQGEAFFGQGTRLTVV.

CDR3 bases: TGTGCCAGCAGTCCGCGACAGGGGGGGGAGACCCAGTACTTC. It encodes CASSPRQGGETQYF. The genes are TRBV27 and TRBJ2-5; TRBD1 agrees at 9 bases. CDR3 length: 14 amino acids. After removal of 5 bases from V and 5 bases from J, the junction contained 6 bases not matched to a gene. Germline CDR1 MNHEY, CDR2 SMNVEV (reference sequence).

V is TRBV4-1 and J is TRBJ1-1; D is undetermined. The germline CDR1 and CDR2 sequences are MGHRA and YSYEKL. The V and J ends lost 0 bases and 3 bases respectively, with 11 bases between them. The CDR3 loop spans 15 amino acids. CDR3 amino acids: CASSQERAAYTEAFF. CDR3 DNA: TGCGCCAGCAGCCAAGAGAGGGCCGCTTACACTGAAGCTTTCTTT.

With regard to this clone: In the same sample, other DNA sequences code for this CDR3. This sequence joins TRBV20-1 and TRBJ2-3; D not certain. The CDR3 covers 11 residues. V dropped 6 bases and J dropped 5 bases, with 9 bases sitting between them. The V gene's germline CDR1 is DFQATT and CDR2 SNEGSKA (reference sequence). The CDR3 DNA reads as TGCAGTGCCCAACTGGGAGATACGCAGTATTTT. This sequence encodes CSAQLGDTQYF.

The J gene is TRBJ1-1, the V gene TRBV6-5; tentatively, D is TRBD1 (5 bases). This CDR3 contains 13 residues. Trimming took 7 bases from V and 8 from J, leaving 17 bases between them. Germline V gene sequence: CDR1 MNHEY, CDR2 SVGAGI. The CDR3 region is CASKRVAGAEAFF. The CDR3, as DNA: TGTGCCAGCAAAAGGGTGGCCGGGGCCGAAGCTTTCTTT.

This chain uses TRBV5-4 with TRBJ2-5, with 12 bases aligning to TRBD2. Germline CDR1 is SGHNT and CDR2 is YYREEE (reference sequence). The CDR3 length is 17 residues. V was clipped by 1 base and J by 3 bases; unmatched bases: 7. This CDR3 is CASSLLLAGGPEETQYF. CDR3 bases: TGTGCCAGCAGCTTGCTTCTAGCGGGAGGGCCGGAAGAGACCCAGTACTTC.

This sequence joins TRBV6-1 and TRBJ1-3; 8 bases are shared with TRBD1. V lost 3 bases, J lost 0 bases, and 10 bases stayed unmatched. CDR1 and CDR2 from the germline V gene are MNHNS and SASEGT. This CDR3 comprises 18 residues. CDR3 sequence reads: CASSEMGTGGTSGNTIYF. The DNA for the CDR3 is TGTGCCAGCAGTGAGATGGGGACAGGCGGTACCTCTGGAAACACCATATATTTT.

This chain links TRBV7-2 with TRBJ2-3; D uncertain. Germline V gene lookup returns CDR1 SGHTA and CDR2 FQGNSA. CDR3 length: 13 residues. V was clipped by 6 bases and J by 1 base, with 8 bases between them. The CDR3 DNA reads TGTGCCAGCAGTAAGGATGGCACAGATACGCAGTATTTT. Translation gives CASSKDGTDTQYF.

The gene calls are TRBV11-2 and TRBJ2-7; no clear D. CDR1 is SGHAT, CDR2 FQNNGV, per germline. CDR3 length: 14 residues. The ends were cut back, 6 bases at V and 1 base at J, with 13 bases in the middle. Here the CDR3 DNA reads TGTGCCAGCAGTACCGACGGCCCTTCCTACGAGCAGTACTTC. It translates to CASSTDGPSYEQYF.

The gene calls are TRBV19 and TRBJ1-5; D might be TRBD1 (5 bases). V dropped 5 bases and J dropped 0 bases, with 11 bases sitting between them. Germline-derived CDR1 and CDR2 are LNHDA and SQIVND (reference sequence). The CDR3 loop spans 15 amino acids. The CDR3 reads CASSPRTTSNQPQHF. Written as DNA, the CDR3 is TGTGCCAGTAGTCCTCGGACAACTAGCAATCAGCCCCAGCATTTT.

The CDR3: CASSLAGGYEKLFF. Written as DNA, the CDR3 is TGTGCCAGCAGCTTGGCAGGGGGCTACGAAAAACTGTTTTTT. The chain recombines TRBV5-6 with TRBJ1-4, with 8 bases that match TRBD1. CDR1 is SGHDT and CDR2 is YYEEEE in the germline V gene. Trimming took 0 bases from V and 8 from J; bases not matched to a gene: 3. The CDR3 has 14 residues.

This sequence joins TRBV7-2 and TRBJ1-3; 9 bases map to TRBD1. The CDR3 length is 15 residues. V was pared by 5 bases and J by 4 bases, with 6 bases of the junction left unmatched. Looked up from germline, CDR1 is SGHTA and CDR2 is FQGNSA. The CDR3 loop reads CASSINRGLGNTIYF. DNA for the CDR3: TGTGCCAGCAGCATTAACAGGGGGCTGGGAAACACCATATATTTT.

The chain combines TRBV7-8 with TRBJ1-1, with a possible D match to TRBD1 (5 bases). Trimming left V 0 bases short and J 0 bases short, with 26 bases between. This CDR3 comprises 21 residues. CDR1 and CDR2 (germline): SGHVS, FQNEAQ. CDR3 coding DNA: TGTGCCAGCAGCTTAGCGGGAGTCTGGACACGGACTCCAAAAATGAACACTGAAGCTTTCTTT. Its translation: CASSLAGVWTRTPKMNTEAFF. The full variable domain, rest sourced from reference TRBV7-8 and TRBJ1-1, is GAGVSQSPRYKVAKRGQDVALRCDPISGHVSLFWYQQALGQGPEFLTYFQNEAQLDKSGLPSDRFFAERPEGSVSTLKIQRTQQEDSAVYLCASSLAGVWTRTPKMNTEAFFGQGTRLTVV.

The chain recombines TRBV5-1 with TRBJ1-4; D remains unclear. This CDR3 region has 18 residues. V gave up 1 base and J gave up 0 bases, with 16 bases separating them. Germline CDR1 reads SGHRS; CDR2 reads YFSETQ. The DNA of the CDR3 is TGCGCCAGCAGCTTGACGAGGGTTGGGCCTGCAACTAATGAAAAACTGTTTTTT. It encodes CASSLTRVGPATNEKLFF. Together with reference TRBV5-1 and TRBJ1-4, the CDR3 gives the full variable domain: KAGVTQTPRYLIKTRGQQVTLSCSPISGHRSVSWYQQTPGQGLQFLFEYFSETQRNKGNFPGRFSGRQFSNSRSEMNVSTLELGDSALYLCASSLTRVGPATNEKLFFGSGTQLSVL.

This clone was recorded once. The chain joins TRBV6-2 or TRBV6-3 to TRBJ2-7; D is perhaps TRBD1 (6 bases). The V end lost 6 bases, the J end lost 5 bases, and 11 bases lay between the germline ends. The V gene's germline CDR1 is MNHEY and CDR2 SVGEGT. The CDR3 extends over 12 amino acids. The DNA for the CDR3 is TGTGCCAGCAGCCTTCAGGGGCACGAGCAGTACTTC. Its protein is CASSLQGHEQYF.

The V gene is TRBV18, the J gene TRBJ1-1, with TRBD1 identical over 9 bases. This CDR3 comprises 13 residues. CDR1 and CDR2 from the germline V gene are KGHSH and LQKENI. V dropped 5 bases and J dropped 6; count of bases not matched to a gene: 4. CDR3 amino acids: CASSAGTGSEAFF. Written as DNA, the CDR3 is TGTGCCAGCTCAGCTGGGACAGGGTCTGAAGCTTTCTTT.

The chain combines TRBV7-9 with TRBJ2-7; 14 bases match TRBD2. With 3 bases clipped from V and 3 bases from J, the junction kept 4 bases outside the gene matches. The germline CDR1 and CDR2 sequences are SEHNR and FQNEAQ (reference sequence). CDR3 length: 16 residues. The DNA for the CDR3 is TGTGCCAGCAGCTTCGGGGGGACTAGCGGGAGCTACGAGCAGTACTTC. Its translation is CASSFGGTSGSYEQYF.